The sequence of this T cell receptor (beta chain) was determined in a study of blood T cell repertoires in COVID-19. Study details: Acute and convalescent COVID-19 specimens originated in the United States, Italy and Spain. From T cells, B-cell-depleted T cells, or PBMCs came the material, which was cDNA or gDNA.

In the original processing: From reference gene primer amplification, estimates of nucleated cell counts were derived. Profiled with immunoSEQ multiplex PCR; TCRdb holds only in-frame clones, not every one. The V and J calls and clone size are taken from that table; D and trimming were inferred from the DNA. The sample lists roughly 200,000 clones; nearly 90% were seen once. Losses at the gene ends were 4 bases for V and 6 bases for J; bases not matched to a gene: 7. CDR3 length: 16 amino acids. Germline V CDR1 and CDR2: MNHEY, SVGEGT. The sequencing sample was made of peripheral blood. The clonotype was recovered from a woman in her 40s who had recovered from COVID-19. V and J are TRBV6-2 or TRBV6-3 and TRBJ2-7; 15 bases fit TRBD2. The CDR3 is CASSSRTSGRAGEQYF. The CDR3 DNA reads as TGTGCCAGCAGTTCCCGGACTAGCGGGAGGGCCGGCGAGCAGTACTTC.